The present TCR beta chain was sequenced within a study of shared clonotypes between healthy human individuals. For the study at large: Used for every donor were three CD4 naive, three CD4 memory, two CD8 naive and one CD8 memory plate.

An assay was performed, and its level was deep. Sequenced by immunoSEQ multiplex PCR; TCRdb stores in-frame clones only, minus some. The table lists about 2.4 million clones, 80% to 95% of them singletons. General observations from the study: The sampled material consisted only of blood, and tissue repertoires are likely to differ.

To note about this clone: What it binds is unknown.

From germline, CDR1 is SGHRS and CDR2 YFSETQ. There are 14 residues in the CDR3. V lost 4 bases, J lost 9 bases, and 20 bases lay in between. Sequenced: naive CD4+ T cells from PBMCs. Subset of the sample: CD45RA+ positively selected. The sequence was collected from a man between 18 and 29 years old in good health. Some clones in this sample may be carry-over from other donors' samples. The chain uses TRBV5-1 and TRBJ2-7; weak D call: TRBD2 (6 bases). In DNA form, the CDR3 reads TGCGCCAGCAGCCTTCAACCCCCCAGCGGGTCGCAGTACTTC. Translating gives CASSLQPPSGSQYF. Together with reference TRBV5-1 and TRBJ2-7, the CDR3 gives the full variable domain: KAGVTQTPRYLIKTRGQQVTLSCSPISGHRSVSWYQQTPGQGLQFLFEYFSETQRNKGNFPGRFSGRQFSNSRSEMNVSTLELGDSALYLCASSLQPPSGSQYFGPGTRLTVT.